The rows below give T cell receptor beta chains drawn from one sample of a study of T cells in Graves' hyperthyroidism and ophthalmopathy. TCRdb re-called the multiplex PCR reads through MiXCR, storing one row per CDR3 protein. The sample carries about half a million distinct CDR3 sequences, approximately 20% recorded once. Sequencing was carried out using blood. The receptors here all came from a middle-aged man with Graves' ophthalmopathy. CDR3s include the opening cysteine and the closing phenylalanine or tryptophan. D genes are given only for firm matches. Expanded clones are given a class, and other clones once, few, many or no size at all.

V	size	D	J	DNA	CDR3
TRBV6-6	few	TRBD1	TRBJ2-1	TGTGCCAGCAGTTACGGGGCAGGGGGCACGAATGAGCAGTTCTTC	CASSYGAGGTNEQFF
TRBV12-3/TRBV12-4	few	TRBD1	TRBJ1-5	TGTGCCAGCACCGGGTTTACAGGGGGCCCGTCTCAGCCCCAGCATTTT	CASTGFTGGPSQPQHF
TRBV5-1	many	NA	TRBJ2-2	TGCGCCAGCCAGAACAGGGTCGGCACCGGGGAGCTGTTTTTT	CASQNRVGTGELFF
TRBV2	many	NA	TRBJ1-2	TGTGCCAGCACCGTTCAGGGGATAGGCTATGGCTACACCTTC	CASTVQGIGYGYTF
TRBV2	few	NA	TRBJ1-2	TGTGCCAGCCTAGATCGCGGCAGGGGCTATGGCTACACCTTC	CASLDRGRGYGYTF
TRBV3-1	few	TRBD2	TRBJ2-1	TGTGCCAGCAGCCAAGTAACTAGCGGGGTTTACAATGAGCAGTTCTTC	CASSQVTSGVYNEQFF
TRBV6-4	few	NA	TRBJ1-1	TGTGCCAGCAGTGACCCCCCACCGGGGGCAACTGAAGCTTTCTTT	CASSDPPPGATEAFF
TRBV5-1	many	TRBD2	TRBJ2-5	TGCGCCAGCAGCGAGGGACTAGGACCAGAGACCCAGTACTTC	CASSEGLGPETQYF
TRBV3-1	few	NA	TRBJ1-2	TGTGCCAGCAGCCAAGGTCAAGCTATACGGGGCTATGGCTACACCTTC	CASSQGQAIRGYGYTF
TRBV13	NA	NA	TRBJ2-2	TGTGCCAGCAGCTTTCGAGGGTCCGGCACCGGGGAGCTGTTTTTT	CASSFRGSGTGELFF
TRBV7-2	many	TRBD2	TRBJ2-7	TGTGCCAGCAGCTTGGGAGCGGGAGTGTACGAGCAGTACTTC	CASSLGAGVYEQYF
TRBV9	NA	TRBD2	TRBJ2-5	TGTGCCAGCAGCGTAGCAGCGGGAGCCCTCCAAGAGACCCAGTACTTC	CASSVAAGALQETQYF
TRBV5-1	NA	NA	TRBJ2-7	TGCGCCAGCAGCTTGGAGTTGTCAGCCTACGAGCAGTACTTC	CASSLELSAYEQYF
TRBV2	many	NA	TRBJ2-2	TGTGCCAGCAGTGAACAGACGAACACCGGGGAGCTGTTTTTT	CASSEQTNTGELFF
TRBV7-2	NA	TRBD2	TRBJ2-2	TGTGCCAGCGGGGGACTAGCGTCTCCCGGGGAGCTGTTTTTT	CASGGLASPGELFF
TRBV12-3/TRBV12-4	many	NA	TRBJ2-1	TGTGCCAGCAGTTTTTTGGGCGGGGTCACCAATGAGCAGTTCTTC	CASSFLGGVTNEQFF
TRBV5-5	few	NA	TRBJ1-2	TGTGCCAGCAGCTTGGCCGAGGTGATGCGGTATGGCTACACCTTC	CASSLAEVMRYGYTF
TRBV7-6	NA	NA	TRBJ2-1	TGTGCCAGCAGCCGTGAGCCGGAGGTGGGGCAGTTCTTC	CASSREPEVGQFF
TRBV3-1	many	NA	TRBJ2-3	TGTGCCAGCGCGCCATCTAGCGAGGATACGCAGTATTTT	CASAPSSEDTQYF
TRBV18	few	NA	TRBJ1-5	TGTGCCAGCTCACAGACACGGAATAGCAATCAGCCCCAGCATTTT	CASSQTRNSNQPQHF
TRBV20-1	few	NA	TRBJ1-2	TGCAGTGCTAGAGATCGAAAAGGCCCAAGTTATAGTGGCTACACCTTC	CSARDRKGPSYSGYTF
TRBV20-1	many	TRBD2	TRBJ2-7	TGCAGTGCCGAGTCCACTAGCGGGGCGACCTACGAGCAGTACTTC	CSAESTSGATYEQYF
TRBV7-3	few	NA	TRBJ2-5	TGTGCCAGCAGCTTCCGGGGAGGACAGCAAGAGACCCAGTACTTC	CASSFRGGQQETQYF
TRBV4-2	many	NA	TRBJ2-3	TGTGCCAGCAGCCAAGATCGTGGAGATACGCAGTATTTT	CASSQDRGDTQYF
TRBV15	NA	TRBD1	TRBJ1-5	TGTGCCACCAGCAGAGACCTGTCCCGGGACAGGGCACCGCCCCAGCATTTT	CATSRDLSRDRAPPQHF
TRBV9	few	TRBD1	TRBJ1-2	TGTGCCAGCAGCGTATCCCGGGGACAGGAGGACTCCTATGGCTACACCTTC	CASSVSRGQEDSYGYTF
TRBV7-8	NA	TRBD1	TRBJ2-1	TGTGCCAGCTCCCCCGGACAGGGGGCTCGGTATGAGCAGTTCTTC	CASSPGQGARYEQFF
TRBV29-1	NA	NA	TRBJ1-2	TGCAGCGTTGAAGAGGGGATAAACTATGGCTACACCTTC	CSVEEGINYGYTF
TRBV12-3/TRBV12-4	many	TRBD1	TRBJ2-3	TGTGCCAGCAGTGGGACAGGGGTGGATTCAGATACGCAGTATTTT	CASSGTGVDSDTQYF
TRBV3-1	few	TRBD1	TRBJ1-2	TGTGCCAGCAGCCCTCAGGGGGTCAACTATGGCTACACCTTC	CASSPQGVNYGYTF
TRBV29-1	few	NA	TRBJ1-2	TGCAGCGTTGATGAGGCAGGGATCGGCTACACCTTC	CSVDEAGIGYTF
TRBV11-2	few	NA	TRBJ2-7	TGTGCCAGCAGCGGGGGGATCGCCTACGAGCAGTACTTC	CASSGGIAYEQYF
TRBV2	many	NA	TRBJ1-4	TGTGCCAGCACATTACAGGGTACTAATGAAAAACTGTTTTTT	CASTLQGTNEKLFF
TRBV5-1	NA	TRBD1	TRBJ2-7	TGCGCCAGCAGCCCGGAGACAGGGGTGTCCTACGAGCAGTACTTC	CASSPETGVSYEQYF
TRBV29-1	NA	TRBD2	TRBJ2-7	TGCAGCGTTGGGGACTATGATACCTACGAGCAGTACTTC	CSVGDYDTYEQYF
TRBV28	many	TRBD1	TRBJ2-7	TGTGCCAGCAGTTTACTAGGGGGCAACGGCGGCGAGCAGTACTTC	CASSLLGGNGGEQYF
TRBV6-2/TRBV6-3	NA	NA	TRBJ2-3	TGTGCCAGCAGTTACTTCCCCGGACAGTCAAGGACAGATACGCAGTATTTT	CASSYFPGQSRTDTQYF
TRBV29-1	NA	NA	TRBJ2-1	TGCAGCGGTAGGGGGAGCTCCTACAATGAGCAGTTCTTC	CSGRGSSYNEQFF
TRBV28	many	TRBD2	TRBJ2-7	TGTGCCAGCAGTCCCCTAACGGCTAGCGGCTCCTACGAGCAGTACTTC	CASSPLTASGSYEQYF
TRBV11-2	NA	NA	TRBJ1-4	TGTGCCAGCAGCTTAGATCAGGTGCTTAAGAAAGCAACTAATGAAAAACTGTTTTTT	CASSLDQVLKKATNEKLFF
TRBV6-1	once	NA	TRBJ1-5	TGTGCCAGCAGTGAATTTGAACCAGGGTTGGGACAGCCCCAGCATTTT	CASSEFEPGLGQPQHF